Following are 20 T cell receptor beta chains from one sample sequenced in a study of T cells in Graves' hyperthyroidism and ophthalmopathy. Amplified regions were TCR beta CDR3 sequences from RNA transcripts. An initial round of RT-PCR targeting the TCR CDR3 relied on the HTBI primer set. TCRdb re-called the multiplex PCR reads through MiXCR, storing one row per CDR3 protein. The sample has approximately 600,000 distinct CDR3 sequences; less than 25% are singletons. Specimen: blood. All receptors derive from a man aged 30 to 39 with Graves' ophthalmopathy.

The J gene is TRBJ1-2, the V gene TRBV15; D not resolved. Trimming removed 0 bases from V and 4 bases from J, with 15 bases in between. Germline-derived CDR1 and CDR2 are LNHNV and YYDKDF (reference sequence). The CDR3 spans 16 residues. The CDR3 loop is CATSRELRGRGYGYTF. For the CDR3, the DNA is TGTGCCACCAGCAGAGAACTAAGAGGCCGGGGCTATGGCTACACCTTC. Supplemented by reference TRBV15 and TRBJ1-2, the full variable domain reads DAMVIQNPRYQVTQFGKPVTLSCSQTLNHNVMYWYQQKSSQAPKLLFHYYDKDFNNEADTPDNFQSRRPNTSFCFLDIRSPGLGDTAMYLCATSRELRGRGYGYTFGSGTRLTVV.

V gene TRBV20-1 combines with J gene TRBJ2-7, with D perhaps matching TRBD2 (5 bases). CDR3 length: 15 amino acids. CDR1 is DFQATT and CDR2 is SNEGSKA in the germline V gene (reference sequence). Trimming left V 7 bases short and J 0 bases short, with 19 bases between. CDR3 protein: CSVPARDYSSYEQYF. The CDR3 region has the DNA TGCAGTGTCCCAGCCCGAGACTATTCCTCCTACGAGCAGTACTTC.

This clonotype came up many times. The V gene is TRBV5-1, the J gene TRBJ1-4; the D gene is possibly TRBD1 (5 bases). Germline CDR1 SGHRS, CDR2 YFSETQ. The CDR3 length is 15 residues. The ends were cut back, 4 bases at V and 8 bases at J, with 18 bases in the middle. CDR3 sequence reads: CASSRTGTPREKLFF. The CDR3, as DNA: TGCGCCAGCAGCCGAACCGGGACCCCAAGGGAAAAACTGTTTTTT.

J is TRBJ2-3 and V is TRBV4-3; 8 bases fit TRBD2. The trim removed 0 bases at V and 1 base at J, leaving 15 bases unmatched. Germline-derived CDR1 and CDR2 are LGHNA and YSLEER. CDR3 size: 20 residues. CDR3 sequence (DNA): TGCGCCAGCAGCCAAGAAATCACCGGGTATCGGGGACTAGGCACAGATACGCAGTATTTT. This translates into CASSQEITGYRGLGTDTQYF.

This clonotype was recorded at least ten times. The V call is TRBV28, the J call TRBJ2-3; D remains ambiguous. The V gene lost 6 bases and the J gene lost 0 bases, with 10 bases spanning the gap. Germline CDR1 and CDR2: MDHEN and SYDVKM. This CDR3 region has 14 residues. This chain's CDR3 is CASSLRVSTDTQYF. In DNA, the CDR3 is TGTGCCAGCAGCTTACGGGTTAGCACAGATACGCAGTATTTT.

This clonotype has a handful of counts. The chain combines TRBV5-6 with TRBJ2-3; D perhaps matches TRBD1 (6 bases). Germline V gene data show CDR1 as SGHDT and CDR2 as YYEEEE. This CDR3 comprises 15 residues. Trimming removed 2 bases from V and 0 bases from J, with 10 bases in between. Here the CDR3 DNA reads TGTGCCAGCAGCTTAGAGGGGGTCAGCACAGATACGCAGTATTTT. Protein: CASSLEGVSTDTQYF.

In DNA form, the CDR3 reads TGCAGCGTTGAAGAGCGATCCTATGGCTACACCTTC. It translates to CSVEERSYGYTF. The J gene is TRBJ1-2, the V gene TRBV29-1, with no clear D. Trimming removed 0 bases from V and 4 bases from J, with 6 bases in between. The CDR3 is 12 residues long. Germline V gene lookup returns CDR1 SQVTM and CDR2 ANQGSEA.

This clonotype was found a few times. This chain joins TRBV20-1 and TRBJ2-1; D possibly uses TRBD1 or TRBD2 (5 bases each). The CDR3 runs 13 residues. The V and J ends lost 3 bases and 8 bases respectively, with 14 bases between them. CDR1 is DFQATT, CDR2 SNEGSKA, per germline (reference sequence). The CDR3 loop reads CSASGPVGDEQFF. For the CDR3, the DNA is TGCAGTGCTAGTGGGCCTGTGGGGGATGAGCAGTTCTTC.

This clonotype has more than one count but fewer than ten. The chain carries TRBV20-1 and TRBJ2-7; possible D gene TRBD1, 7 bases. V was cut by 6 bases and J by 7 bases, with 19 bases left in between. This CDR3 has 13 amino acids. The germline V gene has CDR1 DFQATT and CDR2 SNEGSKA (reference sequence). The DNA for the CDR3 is TGCAGTGCGACTAGACAGGGTACGCGGGAGCAGTACTTC. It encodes CSATRQGTREQYF.

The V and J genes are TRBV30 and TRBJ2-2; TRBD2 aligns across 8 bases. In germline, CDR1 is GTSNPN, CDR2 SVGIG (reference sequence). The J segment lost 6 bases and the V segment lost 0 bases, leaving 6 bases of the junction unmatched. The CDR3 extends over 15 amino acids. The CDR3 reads CAWSVGTRGPGELFF. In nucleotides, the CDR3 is TGTGCCTGGAGTGTAGGGACTAGGGGACCCGGGGAGCTGTTTTTT.

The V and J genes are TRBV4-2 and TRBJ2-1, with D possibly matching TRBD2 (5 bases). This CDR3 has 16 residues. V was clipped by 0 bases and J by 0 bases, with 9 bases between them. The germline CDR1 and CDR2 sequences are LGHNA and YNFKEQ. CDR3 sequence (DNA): TGTGCCAGCAGCCAAGACGGACTCGGCTCCTACAATGAGCAGTTCTTC. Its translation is CASSQDGLGSYNEQFF.

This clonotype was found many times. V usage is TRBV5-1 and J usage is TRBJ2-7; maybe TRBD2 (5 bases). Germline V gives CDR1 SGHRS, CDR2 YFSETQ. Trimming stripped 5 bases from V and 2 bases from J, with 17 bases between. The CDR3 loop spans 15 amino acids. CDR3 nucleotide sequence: TGCGCCAGCAGATCGGACCGCACTAGGGCCTACGAGCAGTACTTC. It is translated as CASRSDRTRAYEQYF.

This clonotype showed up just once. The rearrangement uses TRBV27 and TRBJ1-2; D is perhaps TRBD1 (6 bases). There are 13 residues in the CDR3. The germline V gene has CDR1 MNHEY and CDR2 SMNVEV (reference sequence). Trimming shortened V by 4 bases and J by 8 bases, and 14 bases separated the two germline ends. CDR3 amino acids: CASSSTGAGGYTF. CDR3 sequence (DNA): TGTGCCAGCAGTTCGACAGGAGCGGGGGGCTACACCTTC.

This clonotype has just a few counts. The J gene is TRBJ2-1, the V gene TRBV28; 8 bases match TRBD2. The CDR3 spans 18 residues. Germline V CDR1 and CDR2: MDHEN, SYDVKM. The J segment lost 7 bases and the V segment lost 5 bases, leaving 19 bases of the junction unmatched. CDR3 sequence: CASSITSPGLELRNEQFF. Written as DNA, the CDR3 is TGTGCCAGCAGTATTACCTCTCCGGGACTAGAGTTGAGAAATGAGCAGTTCTTC.

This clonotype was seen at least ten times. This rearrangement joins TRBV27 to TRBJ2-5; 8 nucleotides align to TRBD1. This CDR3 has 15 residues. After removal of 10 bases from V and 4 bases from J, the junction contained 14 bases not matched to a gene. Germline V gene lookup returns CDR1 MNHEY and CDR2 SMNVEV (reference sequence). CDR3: CATVGQGPRGETQYF. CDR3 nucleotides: TGTGCCACCGTCGGACAGGGACCGAGGGGAGAGACCCAGTACTTC.

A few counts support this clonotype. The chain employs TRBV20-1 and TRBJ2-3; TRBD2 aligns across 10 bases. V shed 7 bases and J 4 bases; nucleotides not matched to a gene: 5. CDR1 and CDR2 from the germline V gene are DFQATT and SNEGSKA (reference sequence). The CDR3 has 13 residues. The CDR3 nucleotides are TGCAGTGGTGAAGCGGGAGGGTCAGATACGCAGTATTTT. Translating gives CSGEAGGSDTQYF.

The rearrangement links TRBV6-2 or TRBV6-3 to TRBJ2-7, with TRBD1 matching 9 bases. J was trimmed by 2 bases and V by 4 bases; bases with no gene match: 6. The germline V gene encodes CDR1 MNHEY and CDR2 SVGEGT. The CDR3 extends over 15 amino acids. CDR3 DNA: TGTGCCAGCAGTTTAGGGGACAGGGTCCCCTACGAGCAGTACTTC. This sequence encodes CASSLGDRVPYEQYF.

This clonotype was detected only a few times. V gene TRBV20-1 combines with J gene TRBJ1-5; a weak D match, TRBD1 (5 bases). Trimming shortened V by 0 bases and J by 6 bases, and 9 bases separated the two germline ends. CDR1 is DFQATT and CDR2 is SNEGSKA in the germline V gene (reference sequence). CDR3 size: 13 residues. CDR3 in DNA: TGCAGTGCTAGAGAGGCAGGGCTTCAGCCCCAGCATTTT. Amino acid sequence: CSAREAGLQPQHF.

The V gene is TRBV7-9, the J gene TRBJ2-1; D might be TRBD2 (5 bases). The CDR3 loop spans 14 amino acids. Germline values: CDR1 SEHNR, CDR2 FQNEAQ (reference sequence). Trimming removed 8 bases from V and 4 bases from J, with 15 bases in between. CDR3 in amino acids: CASLDLSFYNEQFF. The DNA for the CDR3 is TGTGCCAGCCTGGACTTGAGTTTTTACAATGAGCAGTTCTTC.

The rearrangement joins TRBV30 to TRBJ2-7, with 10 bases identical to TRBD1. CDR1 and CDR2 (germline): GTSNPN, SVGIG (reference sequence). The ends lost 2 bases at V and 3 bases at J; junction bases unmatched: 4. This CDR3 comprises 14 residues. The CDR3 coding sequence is TGTGCCTGGAGTTGGGGACAGGGGCACTACGAGCAGTACTTC. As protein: CAWSWGQGHYEQYF.